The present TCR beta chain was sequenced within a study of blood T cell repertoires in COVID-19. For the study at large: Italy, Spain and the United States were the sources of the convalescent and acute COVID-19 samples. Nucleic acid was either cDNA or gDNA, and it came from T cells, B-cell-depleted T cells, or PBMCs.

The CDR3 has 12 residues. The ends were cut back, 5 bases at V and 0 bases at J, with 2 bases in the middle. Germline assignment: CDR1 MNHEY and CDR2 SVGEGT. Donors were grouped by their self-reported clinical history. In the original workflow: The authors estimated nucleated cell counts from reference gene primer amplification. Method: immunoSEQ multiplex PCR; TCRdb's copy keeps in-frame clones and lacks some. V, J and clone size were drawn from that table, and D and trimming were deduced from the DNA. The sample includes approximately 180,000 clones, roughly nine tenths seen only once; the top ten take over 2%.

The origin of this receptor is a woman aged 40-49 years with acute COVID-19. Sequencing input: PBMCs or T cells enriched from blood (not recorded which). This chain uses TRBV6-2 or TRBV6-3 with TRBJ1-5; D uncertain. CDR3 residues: CASSRSNQPQHF. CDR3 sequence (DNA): TGTGCCAGCAGTCGTAGCAATCAGCCCCAGCATTTT.